A single sample gave rise to the 23 T cell receptor beta chains below, sequenced in a study of cytomegalovirus exposure and HLA in healthy donors. TCRdb's copy holds only in-frame clones and misses some; the assay was immunoSEQ multiplex PCR. Here the sample spans almost 200,000 clones, about 81% being singletons. The sequencing sample was made of PBMCs. These receptor sequences come from a woman aged 25 to 45 in good health and CMV-seronegative.

The genes are TRBV11-2 and TRBJ2-2; 9 bases align to TRBD1. The V gene's germline CDR1 is SGHAT and CDR2 FQNNGV. The junction had 8 bases not matched to a gene; V was cut back by 6 bases and J by 6 bases. The length of the CDR3 is 15 residues. Here the CDR3 DNA reads TGTGCCAGCAGTTCCGGGACAGGGCTTTCCGGGGAGCTGTTTTTT. It specifies CASSSGTGLSGELFF. The whole variable domain, remainder taken from reference TRBV11-2 and TRBJ2-2, is EAGVAQSPRYKIIEKRQSVAFWCNPISGHATLYWYQQILGQGPKLLIQFQNNGVVDDSQLPKDRFSAERLKGVDSTLKIQPAKLEDSAVYLCASSSGTGLSGELFFGEGSRLTVL.

The chain uses TRBV2 and TRBJ2-1, with D tentatively TRBD1 (6 bases). CDR1 and CDR2 from the germline V gene are SNHLY and FYNNEI. The ends were cut back, 5 bases at V and 1 base at J, with 9 bases in the middle. The CDR3 covers 14 residues. Written as DNA, the CDR3 is TGTGCCAGCAGTCCACAGGGATCCTACAATGAGCAGTTCTTC. Translation gives CASSPQGSYNEQFF.

The chain is built from TRBV14 and TRBJ1-1; 7 nucleotides line up with TRBD1. Germline CDR1 SGHDN, CDR2 FVKESK. This CDR3 comprises 19 residues. After removal of 0 bases from V and 3 bases from J, the junction contained 16 bases not matched to a gene. For the CDR3, the DNA is TGTGCCAGCAGCCAAGATCCCCTTCTTAACCGGGACAGCTACACTGAAGCTTTCTTT. The encoded protein is CASSQDPLLNRDSYTEAFF.

The chain combines TRBV7-9 with TRBJ2-1, with 10 positions matching TRBD2. V shed 2 bases, J shed 8 bases, and the junction held 6 bases outside the gene matches. Germline CDR1 is SEHNR and CDR2 is FQNEAQ (reference sequence). This CDR3 is built from 15 residues. CDR3 nucleotides: TGTGCCAGCAGCTTAAAGCTAGCGGGAGTTGATGAGCAGTTCTTC. Protein product: CASSLKLAGVDEQFF.

This clone showed up just a few times. The chain carries TRBV28 and TRBJ1-3; the D is unclear. This CDR3 comprises 11 residues. Trimming pared 3 bases from V and 7 bases from J, leaving 4 bases between. Germline assignment: CDR1 MDHEN and CDR2 SYDVKM. CDR3 region: CASSFRNTIYF. The CDR3 DNA reads TGTGCCAGCAGTTTCAGGAACACCATATATTTT.

This rearrangement joins TRBV28 to TRBJ1-3, with D perhaps TRBD1 (5 bases). CDR1 and CDR2 from the germline V gene are MDHEN and SYDVKM. The V and J ends lost 3 bases and 4 bases respectively, with 10 bases between them. The CDR3 totals 14 residues. The CDR3 DNA reads as TGTGCCAGCAGTTTCTCAGGGAAGGGAAACACCATATATTTT. Translating gives CASSFSGKGNTIYF.

The chain links TRBV6-5 to TRBJ2-2; D is ambiguous. The germline gives CDR1 MNHEY, CDR2 SVGAGI. CDR3 length: 15 amino acids. Trimming pared 5 bases from V and 2 bases from J, leaving 12 bases between. CDR3 bases: TGTGCCAGCAGTACCCCCCGACACAACACCGGGGAGCTGTTTTTT. It is translated as CASSTPRHNTGELFF.

The CDR3 DNA is TGTGCCAGCAAAAGCAATGAGGCTAGGAGCTCCTACGAGCAGTACTTC. Residues: CASKSNEARSSYEQYF. This sequence joins TRBV19 and TRBJ2-7; the D is unclear. CDR1 is LNHDA, CDR2 SQIVND, per germline (reference sequence). This CDR3 is built from 16 residues. Trimming took off 9 bases at V and 0 bases at J, with 21 bases between the two ends.

J is TRBJ2-2 and V is TRBV28, with D perhaps TRBD2 (7 bases). Trimming pared 7 bases from V and 6 bases from J, leaving 18 bases between. Per germline, CDR1 MDHEN and CDR2 SYDVKM. The CDR3 is 15 residues long. For the CDR3, the DNA is TGTGCCAGCACTGTTCGGGGGGCATTGGCCGGGGAGCTGTTTTTT. It translates to CASTVRGALAGELFF.

This chain links TRBV7-9 with TRBJ2-5, with D tentatively TRBD2 (7 bases). The germline V and J ends were trimmed by 4 bases and 5 bases, with 20 bases remaining between them. The CDR3 consists of 16 residues. Germline loops: CDR1 SEHNR, CDR2 FQNEAQ (reference sequence). The CDR3 sequence is CASSYSGGGGRETQYF. CDR3 DNA: TGTGCCAGCAGCTACTCCGGGGGCGGGGGCAGGGAGACCCAGTACTTC.

V gene TRBV6-1 combines with J gene TRBJ1-1, with D hard to call. This CDR3 has 13 amino acids. V dropped 10 bases and J dropped 4 bases, with 16 bases sitting between them. Germline V gene data show CDR1 as MNHNS and CDR2 as SASEGT. CDR3 nucleotide sequence: TGTGCCACCCAAGGACTTATGTTCACTGAAGCTTTCTTT. It codes for CATQGLMFTEAFF.

The V call is TRBV9, the J call TRBJ2-3, with D maybe TRBD2 (6 bases). The germline V and J ends were trimmed by 0 bases and 1 base, with 9 bases remaining between them. Germline V CDR1 and CDR2: SGDLS, YYNGEE. This CDR3 spans 15 amino acids. The CDR3 DNA follows: TGTGCCAGCAGCGTAGGGGAGGTTGGCACAGATACGCAGTATTTT. This gives the protein CASSVGEVGTDTQYF.

V and J are TRBV5-1 and TRBJ1-1; 7 positions agree with TRBD1. This CDR3 is built from 13 residues. Germline CDR1 and CDR2: SGHRS and YFSETQ. The junction had 2 bases not matched to a gene; V was cut back by 2 bases and J by 4 bases. For the CDR3, the DNA is TGCGCCAGCAGCTTTACAGGGGTCACTGAAGCTTTCTTT. Translation: CASSFTGVTEAFF.

This chain uses TRBV4-2 with TRBJ2-3; 11 bases are shared with TRBD2. The germline V gene encodes CDR1 LGHNA and CDR2 YNFKEQ. This CDR3 spans 17 amino acids. Trimming removed 4 bases from V and 2 bases from J; junction bases left unmatched: 8. The CDR3 reads CASSLFSSGGTTDTQYF. As DNA, the CDR3 is TGTGCCAGCAGCCTATTCTCTAGCGGGGGGACCACAGATACGCAGTATTTT.

V usage is TRBV7-3 and J usage is TRBJ1-1; possible D gene TRBD1, 5 bases. The CDR3 has 13 amino acids. Trimming left V 3 bases short and J 4 bases short, with 9 bases between. CDR1 and CDR2 from the germline V gene are SGHTA and FQGTGA. CDR3 sequence: CASSLGGSTEAFF. CDR3 in DNA: TGTGCCAGCAGCTTGGGGGGGAGCACTGAAGCTTTCTTT.

J is TRBJ2-7 and V is TRBV27; 7 bases are a match to TRBD2. Germline CDR1 is MNHEY and CDR2 is SMNVEV (reference sequence). J lost 0 bases, V lost 7 bases, and 12 bases had no gene match. CDR3 length: 16 amino acids. CDR3 sequence reads: CASKYQRGEFSYEQYF. The CDR3 nucleotides read TGTGCCAGCAAGTACCAGCGGGGCGAATTCTCCTACGAGCAGTACTTC.

This clone was recorded a few times. The V call is TRBV11-2, the J call TRBJ2-7; no definite D call. Germline loops: CDR1 SGHAT, CDR2 FQNNGV. V was shortened by 2 bases and J by 6 bases, with 5 bases between the two germline ends. This CDR3 comprises 11 residues. The CDR3 DNA reads TGTGCCAGCAGCTTAACTGGCGAGCAGTACTTC. This translates into CASSLTGEQYF.

This sequence joins TRBV6-6 and TRBJ2-7; 9 bases map to TRBD1. Trimming cost V 8 bases and J 0 bases; bases outside gene matches: 8. Germline CDR1 is MNHNY and CDR2 is SVGAGI (reference sequence). CDR3 size: 15 residues. The CDR3 sequence is CASCQRQGVSYEQYF. Written as DNA, the CDR3 is TGTGCCAGCTGCCAAAGACAGGGGGTCTCCTACGAGCAGTACTTC.

The J gene is TRBJ2-5, the V gene TRBV1; no DNA check was done on the table's D call, TRBD2. TRBV1 is a documented pseudogene. The CDR3 runs 23 residues. In DNA, the CDR3 is TGCACCAGCAGCCAAGCCGCCCCCCCCGAGGCAGGAGACATAGCGCCTCCTCCCGAGACCCAGTACTTC. It is translated as CTSSQAAPPEAGDIAPPPETQYF.

This chain links TRBV5-1 with TRBJ2-3, with 7 bases identical to TRBD2. Trimming cost V 6 bases and J 4 bases; bases outside gene matches: 8. There are 14 residues in the CDR3. Germline CDR1 reads SGHRS; CDR2 reads YFSETQ. Here the CDR3 DNA reads TGCGCCAGCACCCTTACAGCGGGACCAGATACGCAGTATTTT. Its translation is CASTLTAGPDTQYF.

V is TRBV30 and J is TRBJ2-1, with 7 bases aligning to TRBD2. V lost 2 bases to trimming and J lost 2 bases; unmatched junction nucleotides: 9. This CDR3 is 16 amino acids long. In germline, CDR1 is GTSNPN, CDR2 SVGIG (reference sequence). CDR3 loop: CAWSTSSGLTYNEQFF. The DNA of the CDR3 is TGTGCCTGGAGTACATCTAGCGGACTTACCTACAATGAGCAGTTCTTC.

The chain combines TRBV25-1 with TRBJ2-2; 7 bases are shared with TRBD2. The CDR3 contains 15 residues. Losses at the gene ends were 2 bases for V and 1 base for J; bases not matched to a gene: 1. The germline CDR1 and CDR2 sequences are MGHDK and SYGVNS. The CDR3 sequence: CASSETSVNTGELFF. Written as DNA, the CDR3 is TGTGCCAGCAGTGAAACTAGCGTGAACACCGGGGAGCTGTTTTTT.

The chain links TRBV6-1 to TRBJ2-5; possibly TRBD1 for D (5 bases). V was trimmed by 1 base and J by 5 bases, leaving 11 bases between them. This CDR3 has 14 amino acids. Germline lookup yields CDR1 MNHNS and CDR2 SASEGT. The CDR3 bases are TGTGCCAGCAGTGAAGGGTGGGGCTGGGAGACCCAGTACTTC. It yields the protein CASSEGWGWETQYF.